Listed here is a single T cell receptor (beta chain). Compared with germline, one end of the junction differs, possibly owing to a read error. The sample is drawn from a study of OX40 agonist ivuxolimab in advanced cancers. Data came from immunoSEQ multiplex PCR; TCRdb stores just in-frame clones and leaves some out. The table records about 43,000 clones, 88% of them present only once. The material sequenced was CD4+ or CD8+ T cells sorted from blood, taken in a trial of the OX40 agonist ivuxolimab. The receptor comes from an adult with an advanced solid tumor such as melanoma, head and neck, liver or kidney cancer.

Here the CDR3 reads CASSLGGSTEAFF. The CDR3, as DNA: TGCGCCAGCAGTTTGGGGGGGTCAACTGAAGCTTTCTTT. The chain has TRBV5-1 and TRBJ1-1; D is perhaps TRBD1 (5 bases). Germline V gene lookup returns CDR1 SGHRS and CDR2 YFSETQ. The CDR3 consists of 13 residues.